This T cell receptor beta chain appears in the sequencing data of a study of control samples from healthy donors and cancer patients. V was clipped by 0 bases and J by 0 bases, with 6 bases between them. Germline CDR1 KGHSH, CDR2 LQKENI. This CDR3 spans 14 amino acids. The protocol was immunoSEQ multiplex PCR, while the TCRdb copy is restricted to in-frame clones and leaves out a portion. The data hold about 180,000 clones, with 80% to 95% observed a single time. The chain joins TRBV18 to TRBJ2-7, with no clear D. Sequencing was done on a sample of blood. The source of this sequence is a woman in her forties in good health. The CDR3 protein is CASSPPSDSYEQYF. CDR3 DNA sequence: TGTGCCAGCTCACCACCGTCGGACTCCTACGAGCAGTACTTC. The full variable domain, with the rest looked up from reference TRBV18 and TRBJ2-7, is NAGVMQNPRHLVRRRGQEARLRCSPMKGHSHVYWYRQLPEEGLKFMVYLQKENIIDESGMPKERFSAEFPKEGPSILRIQQVVRGDSAAYFCASSPPSDSYEQYFGPGTRLTVT.